What follows is one T cell receptor beta chain and its context. In germline, CDR1 is MNHEY, CDR2 SMNVEV (reference sequence). With 3 bases clipped from V and 3 bases from J, the junction kept 5 bases outside the gene matches. The CDR3 is 16 residues long. Original processing notes: Amplification with reference gene primers provided the estimates of nucleated cell counts. TCRdb's table, derived via immunoSEQ multiplex PCR, lists solely in-frame clones and lacks some. V, J and clone size were drawn from that table, and D and trimming were deduced from the DNA. The data hold tens of thousands of clones, with roughly 90% observed a single time. The data are from a study of blood T cell repertoires in COVID-19. Across the study: Italy, Spain and the United States were the sources of the convalescent and acute COVID-19 samples. Nucleic acid was either cDNA or gDNA, and it came from T cells, B-cell-depleted T cells, or PBMCs.

The TCR sequence derives from a human donor in a cohort sampled during active COVID-19. Sequencing was done on a sample of peripheral blood. The rearrangement uses TRBV27 and TRBJ2-3; 11 positions agree with TRBD1. The CDR3 is CASSFRGTGGTDTQYF. CDR3 nucleotide sequence: TGTGCCAGCAGTTTTCGGGGGACAGGGGGAACAGATACGCAGTATTTT.